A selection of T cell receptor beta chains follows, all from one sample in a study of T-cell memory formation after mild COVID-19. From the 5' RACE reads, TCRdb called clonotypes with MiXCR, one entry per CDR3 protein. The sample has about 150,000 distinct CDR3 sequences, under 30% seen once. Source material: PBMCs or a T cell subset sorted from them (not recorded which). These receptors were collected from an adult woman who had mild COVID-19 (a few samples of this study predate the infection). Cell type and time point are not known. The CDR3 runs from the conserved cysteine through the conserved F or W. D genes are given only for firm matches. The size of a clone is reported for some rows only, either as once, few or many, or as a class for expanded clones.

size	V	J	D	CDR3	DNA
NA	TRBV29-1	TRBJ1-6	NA	CSVGTGYNSPLHF	TGCAGCGTTGGAACGGGTTATAATTCACCCCTCCACTTT
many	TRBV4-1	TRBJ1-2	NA	CASSQDSSLYGYTF	TGCGCCAGCAGCCAAGATAGCAGTTTATATGGCTACACCTTC
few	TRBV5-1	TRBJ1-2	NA	CASSLDTEGHLRYTF	TGCGCCAGCAGCTTGGATACGGAGGGTCATTTGCGCTACACCTTC
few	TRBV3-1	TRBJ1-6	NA	CASSQRFSSYNSPLHF	TGTGCCAGCAGCCAGAGATTTAGCTCCTATAATTCACCCCTCCACTTT
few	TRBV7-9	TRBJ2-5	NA	CASSFPYTVQETQYF	TGTGCCAGCAGCTTTCCCTATACGGTTCAAGAGACCCAGTACTTC
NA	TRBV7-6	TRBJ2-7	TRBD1	CASSLEADRGLGEQYF	TGTGCCAGCAGCTTAGAGGCAGACAGGGGGCTTGGAGAGCAGTACTTC
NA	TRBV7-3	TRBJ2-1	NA	CASSATGNLGNEQFF	TGTGCCAGCAGCGCTACAGGGAATTTGGGCAATGAGCAGTTCTTC
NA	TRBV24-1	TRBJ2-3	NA	CATSASDYLTDTQYF	TGTGCCACCAGTGCTTCGGACTATCTCACAGATACGCAGTATTTT
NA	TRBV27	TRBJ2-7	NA	CASSLDYRTPSYEQYF	TGTGCCAGCAGTTTAGACTACAGGACACCCTCCTACGAGCAGTACTTC
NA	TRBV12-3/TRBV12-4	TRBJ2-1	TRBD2	CASSYSGGGNEQFF	TGTGCCAGCAGTTACTCGGGAGGGGGCAATGAGCAGTTCTTC
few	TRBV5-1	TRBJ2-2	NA	CASSLGDTGGTGELFF	TGCGCCAGCAGCTTGGGGGACACAGGAGGCACCGGGGAGCTGTTTTTT
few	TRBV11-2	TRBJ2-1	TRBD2	CASSRTSGRNEQFF	TGTGCCAGCAGCCGGACTAGCGGGAGAAATGAGCAGTTCTTC
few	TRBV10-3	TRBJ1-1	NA	CAIRDGNTEAFF	TGTGCCATTAGGGACGGAAACACTGAAGCTTTCTTT
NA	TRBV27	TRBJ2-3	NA	CASSLGGSDTQYF	TGTGCCAGCAGCCTGGGGGGCTCAGATACGCAGTATTTT
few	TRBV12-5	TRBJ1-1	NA	CASGLSLGFTEAFF	TGTGCTAGTGGTTTGTCCCTCGGGTTCACTGAAGCTTTCTTT
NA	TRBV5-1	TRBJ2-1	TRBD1	CASRRTGAANEQFF	TGCGCCAGCAGGAGGACAGGGGCCGCAAATGAGCAGTTCTTC
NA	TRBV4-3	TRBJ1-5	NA	CASSQSDRNQPQHF	TGCGCCAGCAGCCAATCAGACAGGAACCAGCCCCAGCATTTT
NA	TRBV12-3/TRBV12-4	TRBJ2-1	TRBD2	CASSLGGLAEPRNNEQFF	TGTGCCAGCAGTTTAGGTGGGCTAGCGGAACCGCGAAACAATGAGCAGTTCTTC
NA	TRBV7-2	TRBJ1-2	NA	CASSLEDSVSYGYTF	TGTGCCAGCAGCTTAGAGGATAGTGTTAGTTATGGCTACACCTTC
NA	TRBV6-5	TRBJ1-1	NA	CASSYKGLEAFF	TGTGCCAGCAGTTACAAGGGGCTTGAAGCTTTCTTT
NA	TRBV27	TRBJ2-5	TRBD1	CASSDTGTGGVAETQYF	TGTGCCAGCAGTGACACCGGGACAGGGGGGGTTGCAGAGACCCAGTACTTC
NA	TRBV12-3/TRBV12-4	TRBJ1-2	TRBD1	CASSFQDRASYGYTF	TGTGCCAGCAGTTTTCAGGACAGGGCGAGCTATGGCTACACCTTC
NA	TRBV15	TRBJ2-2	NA	CATSRVGPNTGELFF	TGTGCCACCAGCAGGGTCGGTCCGAACACCGGGGAGCTGTTTTTT
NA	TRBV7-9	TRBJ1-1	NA	CASSFPGSTEAFF	TGTGCCAGCAGCTTCCCGGGCTCAACTGAAGCTTTCTTT
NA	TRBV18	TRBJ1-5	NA	CASSLTDAGVQPQHF	TGTGCCAGCTCCCTCACCGATGCGGGTGTTCAGCCCCAGCATTTT
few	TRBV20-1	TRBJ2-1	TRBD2	CSAAGLAGGMGYNEQFF	TGCAGTGCAGCGGGACTAGCGGGGGGTATGGGATACAATGAGCAGTTCTTC
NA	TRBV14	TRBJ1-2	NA	CASSQDQYSFNYGYTF	TGTGCCAGCAGCCAAGATCAGTACAGCTTTAACTATGGCTACACCTTC
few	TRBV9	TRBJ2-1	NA	CASSVQPSEQFF	TGTGCCAGCAGCGTGCAACCGAGTGAGCAGTTCTTC